A single sample is the source of the 18 T cell receptor beta chains below, sequenced in a study of cytomegalovirus exposure and HLA in healthy donors. PCR used 60 Vbeta primers and 13 Jbeta primers. Assay: immunoSEQ multiplex PCR; the TCRdb copy retains only in-frame clones and omits some. Seen here are approximately 220,000 clones, 65% to 90% observed once, and the top ten hold 1.4%. The sequenced sample was PBMCs. The source of these receptors is a girl aged 10 to 17 in good health and CMV-seronegative.

This sequence joins TRBV5-8 and TRBJ2-3; 8 bases map to TRBD1. With V trimmed by 4 bases and J by 2 bases, 9 bases remained unmatched. CDR1 and CDR2 from the germline V gene are SGHTS and YDEGEE. This CDR3 is built from 16 residues. In DNA, the CDR3 is TGTGCCAGCAGCGTGCCGGGACAGGACTACACAGATACGCAGTATTTT. Translating gives CASSVPGQDYTDTQYF.

On this clone: In the same sample, other DNA sequences code for this CDR3. The chain has TRBV18 and TRBJ1-1; no reliable D call. This CDR3 is built from 12 residues. Germline V gene sequence: CDR1 KGHSH, CDR2 LQKENI. V was shortened by 5 bases and J by 1 base, with 5 bases between the two germline ends. The CDR3 coding sequence is TGTGCCAGCTCAGGCGGGAACACTGAAGCTTTCTTT. Translation: CASSGGNTEAFF.

This clone is a singleton in its sample. This sequence joins TRBV6-5 and TRBJ1-1; 8 positions match TRBD1. The V gene's germline CDR1 is MNHEY and CDR2 SVGAGI. CDR3 size: 16 residues. V trimming: 4 bases; J trimming: 0 bases; junction bases outside the gene matches: 7. CDR3 region: CASSSGDRRLNTEAFF. In DNA, the CDR3 is TGTGCCAGCAGTTCCGGGGACAGGAGACTGAACACTGAAGCTTTCTTT.

The chain is built from TRBV7-3 and TRBJ1-1; D might be TRBD1 (6 bases). Trimming left V 5 bases short and J 8 bases short, with 18 bases between. The CDR3 runs to 14 residues. CDR1 and CDR2 (germline): SGHTA, FQGTGA. The CDR3 protein is CASSAQGDTTEAFF. The CDR3 DNA follows: TGTGCCAGCAGCGCACAGGGAGACACTACCGAAGCTTTCTTT.

V is TRBV2 and J is TRBJ1-6; D perhaps matches TRBD1 (6 bases). Germline CDR1 reads SNHLY; CDR2 reads FYNNEI. The CDR3 loop spans 15 amino acids. Trimming removed 8 bases from V and 7 bases from J, with 18 bases in between. This chain's CDR3 is CASLKQGSINSPLHF. The CDR3 DNA is TGTGCCAGCCTAAAACAGGGTTCGATAAATTCACCCCTCCACTTT.

The chain joins TRBV18 to TRBJ1-2; no clear D. CDR3 length: 14 amino acids. Trimming removed 6 bases at V and 1 base at J, with 12 bases between. The germline V gene has CDR1 KGHSH and CDR2 LQKENI. The chain's CDR3 is CASSPTLDNYGYTF. The DNA of the CDR3 is TGTGCCAGCTCCCCGACACTTGATAACTATGGCTACACCTTC.

The V gene is TRBV12-5, the J gene TRBJ2-3; D perhaps matches TRBD2 (6 bases). This CDR3 contains 16 residues. Trimming pared 7 bases from V and 2 bases from J, leaving 19 bases between. CDR1 LGHNT and CDR2 FRNRAP come from the germline V gene. The chain's CDR3 is CASALGLGSITDTQYF. CDR3 nucleotide sequence: TGTGCTAGTGCCCTGGGACTTGGATCAATCACAGATACGCAGTATTTT.

This sequence joins TRBV28 and TRBJ1-5; D unclear. Trimming left V 11 bases short and J 4 bases short, with 18 bases between. Germline CDR1 reads MDHEN; CDR2 reads SYDVKM. The CDR3 covers 14 residues. CDR3: CAGRTSGGNQPQHF. DNA of the CDR3: TGTGCCGGCCGCACGTCGGGCGGGAATCAGCCCCAGCATTTT. The whole variable domain, filled in from reference TRBV28 and TRBJ1-5, reads DVKVTQSSRYLVKRTGEKVFLECVQDMDHENMFWYRQDPGLGLRLIYFSYDVKMKEKGDIPEGYSVSREKKERFSLILESASTNQTSMYLCAGRTSGGNQPQHFGDGTRLSIL.

The V call is TRBV18, the J call TRBJ2-2; the D gene is possibly TRBD2 (5 bases). The V gene's germline CDR1 is KGHSH and CDR2 LQKENI. Trimming took off 1 base at V and 6 bases at J, with 9 bases between the two ends. This CDR3 comprises 14 residues. The CDR3 bases are TGTGCCAGCTCACCACTCCAGCGGTCCGGGGAGCTGTTTTTT. Encoded protein: CASSPLQRSGELFF. The variable domain in full, with the rest retrieved from reference TRBV18 and TRBJ2-2, is NAGVMQNPRHLVRRRGQEARLRCSPMKGHSHVYWYRQLPEEGLKFMVYLQKENIIDESGMPKERFSAEFPKEGPSILRIQQVVRGDSAAYFCASSPLQRSGELFFGEGSRLTVL.

The chain recombines TRBV30 with TRBJ2-3; no clear D. This CDR3 region has 14 residues. Germline CDR1 reads GTSNPN; CDR2 reads SVGIG (reference sequence). Trimming took off 0 bases at V and 0 bases at J, with 7 bases between the two ends. This CDR3 is CAWSVAVSTDTQYF. Here the CDR3 DNA reads TGTGCCTGGAGTGTAGCCGTGAGCACAGATACGCAGTATTTT.

The genes are TRBV6-1 and TRBJ2-1; 10 nucleotides align to TRBD2. The CDR3 loop spans 15 amino acids. Germline CDR1 and CDR2: MNHNS and SASEGT. V shed 7 bases and J 9 bases; nucleotides not matched to a gene: 12. The chain's CDR3 is CASTQREGWRGEQFF. CDR3 in DNA: TGTGCCAGCACTCAGCGGGAGGGATGGCGCGGTGAGCAGTTCTTC.

This chain uses TRBV7-2 with TRBJ2-7; 7 nucleotides line up with TRBD2. The CDR3 runs to 14 residues. Germline loops: CDR1 SGHTA, CDR2 FQGNSA. V trimming: 2 bases; J trimming: 1 base; junction bases outside the gene matches: 2. This chain's CDR3 is CASSLRLASYEQYF. The CDR3 coding sequence is TGTGCCAGCAGCTTAAGACTAGCATCCTACGAGCAGTACTTC.

CDR3 DNA: TGTGCCAGCGAAAGGGGGAAGAACACTGAAGCTTTCTTT. Amino acid sequence: CASERGKNTEAFF. The V and J genes are TRBV28 and TRBJ1-1, with D maybe TRBD1 (6 bases). The CDR3 loop spans 13 amino acids. Looked up from germline, CDR1 is MDHEN and CDR2 is SYDVKM. The V end lost 8 bases, the J end lost 1 base, and 11 bases lay between the germline ends.

This clone was counted once. V and J are TRBV18 and TRBJ2-1; D is uncertain. The length of the CDR3 is 14 residues. Deletions cut 2 bases from V and 5 bases from J, with 10 bases between. Germline CDR1 and CDR2: KGHSH and LQKENI. This chain's CDR3 is CASSPSPPDNEQFF. DNA for the CDR3: TGTGCCAGCTCACCATCCCCTCCAGACAATGAGCAGTTCTTC.

In its sample, this clone was seen once. The V gene is TRBV29-1, the J gene TRBJ1-2, with D hard to call. The ends were cut back, 5 bases at V and 2 bases at J, with 18 bases in the middle. The CDR3 totals 15 residues. CDR1 and CDR2 from the germline V gene are SQVTM and ANQGSEA. The CDR3 region has the DNA TGCAGCGTTATCGGGCCGGAGGATTCAAACTATGGCTACACCTTC. Translated: CSVIGPEDSNYGYTF.

In this sample, this clone turned up once. V is TRBV29-1 and J is TRBJ2-5; 7 bases are shared with TRBD1. Trimming cost V 7 bases and J 2 bases; bases outside gene matches: 4. This CDR3 region has 12 residues. CDR1 and CDR2 (germline): SQVTM, ANQGSEA. CDR3 coding DNA: TGCAGCGGAATGGGACAGCAAGAGACCCAGTACTTC. Translating it yields CSGMGQQETQYF.

The CDR3 reads CASSFGGQASYEQYF. In DNA, the CDR3 is TGTGCCAGCAGCTTTGGGGGACAGGCATCCTACGAGCAGTACTTC. This rearrangement joins TRBV5-4 to TRBJ2-7, with 8 bases aligning to TRBD1. The CDR3 is made up of 15 amino acids. Germline values: CDR1 SGHNT, CDR2 YYREEE (reference sequence). The ends lost 2 bases at V and 1 base at J; junction bases unmatched: 5.

This clone was recorded a few times. V is TRBV7-8 and J is TRBJ2-3, with 13 bases that match TRBD2. The germline V gene encodes CDR1 SGHVS and CDR2 FQNEAQ. Trimming at V came to 5 bases and at J to 3 bases, leaving 5 bases not matched to a gene. This CDR3 is built from 16 residues. The CDR3 DNA is TGTGCCAGCAGCCGACGACTAGCGGGAGGTACAGATACGCAGTATTTT. This gives the protein CASSRRLAGGTDTQYF.